Shown below are 5 T cell receptor beta chains from a single sample sequenced in a study of glioma-infiltrating T cells. Using RNA template, CDR3s of TCR alpha and beta were amplified with iRepertoire arm-PCR. One entry per CDR3 protein results from TCRdb running MiXCR on the multiplex PCR reads. The sample carries over 70,000 distinct CDR3 sequences, 20% to 25% recorded once. The sample was glioma tissue, nonneoplastic brain tissue, or PBMCs (not recorded which). The receptors shown here come from a human donor with low-grade glioma or glioblastoma, undergoing nonglioma brain surgery, or in good health (not recorded which).

This clonotype showed up many times. The V gene is TRBV10-2, the J gene TRBJ1-5, with a possible D match to TRBD1 (5 bases). V lost 8 bases, J lost 4 bases, and 9 bases lay in between. CDR1 and CDR2 (germline): WSHSY, SAAADI. The CDR3 contains 12 residues. CDR3 sequence (DNA): TGCGCCAGCGGGACGGGGAATCAGCCCCAGCATTTT. This gives the protein CASGTGNQPQHF.

In the case of this clonotype: A much larger clone differs by one base, so this may be a read error. V usage is TRBV6-1 and J usage is TRBJ1-6; D ambiguous. The CDR3 loop spans 16 amino acids. Per the germline V gene, CDR1 is MNHNS and CDR2 is SASEGT. CDR3 region: CASSPQVGSYKSPLHF. CDR3 bases: TGTGCCAGCAGCCCCCAGGTGGGCTCCTATAAATCACCCCTCCACTTT.

This clonotype came up many times. The chain combines TRBV20-1 with TRBJ2-7; D is perhaps TRBD2 (7 bases). This CDR3 is 14 amino acids long. Germline V CDR1 and CDR2: DFQATT, SNEGSKA (reference sequence). The V and J ends lost 5 bases and 3 bases respectively, with 17 bases between them. The CDR3 DNA is TGCAGTGCTCAAGGGGGGGCAGTCTACTACGAGCAGTACTTC. Its translation: CSAQGGAVYYEQYF.

This chain's CDR3 is CASSLAVKSYEQYF. The DNA for the CDR3 is TGTGCCAGCAGCCTAGCGGTAAAATCCTACGAGCAGTACTTC. The chain employs TRBV3-1 and TRBJ2-7; TRBD2 might be the D (6 bases). The CDR3 extends over 14 amino acids. V was clipped by 4 bases and J by 1 base, with 11 bases between them. Germline-derived CDR1 and CDR2 are LGHDT and YNNKEL (reference sequence).

CDR3 region: CASSLDAQTQYF. CDR3 DNA sequence: TGTGCCAGCAGCTTAGATGCCCAGACCCAGTACTTC. This chain uses TRBV11-2 with TRBJ2-5; D not resolved. V dropped 0 bases and J dropped 6 bases, with 5 bases sitting between them. CDR3 length: 12 residues. CDR1 SGHAT and CDR2 FQNNGV come from the germline V gene.